This TCR beta chain appears in the sequencing data of a study of shared clonotypes between healthy human individuals. Looked up from germline, CDR1 is ENHRY and CDR2 is SYGVKD. The CDR3 covers 14 residues. Trimming took off 0 bases at V and 4 bases at J, with 9 bases between the two ends. Clones were read by immunoSEQ multiplex PCR, and TCRdb kept only the in-frame ones, dropping some. Of about 2 million clones listed, 85% to 95% are singletons. Regarding this clone: Its antigen is still unknown.

Study-level results: Against clonotypes common to all four donors, non-shared ones had lower generation probabilities.

V and J are TRBV10-3 and TRBJ1-1; D call uncertain. The sample comprised naive CD4+ T cells sorted from blood. As for subset: CD45RA+ positively selected. The receptor was derived from a man between 18 and 35 years old in good health. The CDR3 DNA sequence: TGTGCCATCAGTGAGTCGGCGGCGGGCACTGAAGCTTTCTTT. Its protein product is CAISESAAGTEAFF.